This T cell receptor beta chain was sequenced in a study of shared clonotypes between healthy human individuals. It was CD45RO-negative cells, positively selected for CCR7, that made up naive CD8 cells, with terminally differentiated effector memory CD45RA+ cells excluded. Profiling relied on immunoSEQ multiplex PCR, and the TCRdb table lists in-frame clones only, not all of them. Of under 1 million clones listed, 80% to 95% are singletons. V shed 3 bases and J shed 6 bases, with 21 bases lying between them. The CDR3 spans 16 residues. The germline V gene has CDR1 SGDLS and CDR2 YYNGEE. This receptor was obtained from a young man in good health. Sequencing input: naive CD8+ T cells sorted from blood. The J gene is TRBJ1-2, the V gene TRBV9; D gene unclear. The CDR3 DNA reads TGTGCCAGCAGCGACAACCCAAAACAGTATCGGAATGGCTACACCTTC. Amino acids: CASSDNPKQYRNGYTF.